These 18 T cell receptor beta chains came from one sample sequenced in a study of blood T cells in healthy people across ages. Together with a sample-barcoded 5' primer, a J-beta primer mix was included in a second PCR lasting 7 to 11 cycles. TCRdb reanalysed the 5' RACE reads using MiXCR and keeps one entry per CDR3 protein. The sample contains about a million distinct CDR3 sequences, more than 30% of which appear only once. Sequencing was done on a sample of blood. These receptors were collected from a man aged 18 to 35 in good health.

With respect to this clonotype: This sequence may be a read error, since a much larger clone differs from it by one base. The V and J genes are TRBV6-5 and TRBJ1-2, with 7 bases identical to TRBD1. The CDR3 runs 13 residues. CDR1 MNHEY and CDR2 SVGAGI come from the germline V gene. The junction had 7 bases not matched to a gene; V was cut back by 2 bases and J by 10 bases. The CDR3 coding sequence is TGTGCCAGCAGTTACGGGAGGGGGCGAGACTACACCTTC. It translates to CASSYGRGRDYTF.

V gene TRBV12-3 or TRBV12-4 combines with J gene TRBJ1-2; D not certain. CDR3 length: 13 amino acids. The V end was cut by 5 bases, the J end by 5 bases, with 12 bases between. The DNA for the CDR3 is TGTGCCAGCAGTCCCTCGGATAGGTATGGCTACACCTTC. Its translation: CASSPSDRYGYTF.

This clonotype has just a few counts. The genes are TRBV7-6 and TRBJ2-1; 10 nucleotides line up with TRBD1. The J call may be in error: the DNA end matches TRBJ2-7 better. CDR1 SGHVS and CDR2 FNYEAQ come from the germline V gene. CDR3 size: 17 residues. CDR3 coding DNA: TGTGCCAGCAGCCCTAGACAGGGGGCCGGCTCCTACAATGAGCAGTACTTC. The encoded protein is CASSPRQGAGSYNEQYF.

The chain combines TRBV6-2 or TRBV6-3 with TRBJ2-5, with 7 bases matching TRBD2. Germline CDR1 and CDR2: MNHEY and SVGEGT. After removal of 0 bases from V and 2 bases from J, the junction contained 15 bases not matched to a gene. This CDR3 spans 19 amino acids. CDR3 protein: CASSYSKTSPSVPQETQYF. In DNA, the CDR3 is TGTGCCAGCAGTTACTCGAAGACTAGCCCCAGCGTCCCTCAAGAGACCCAGTACTTC.

The chain recombines TRBV12-3 or TRBV12-4 with TRBJ2-1; D is undetermined. There are 15 residues in the CDR3. V dropped 1 base and J dropped 10 bases, with 17 bases sitting between them. CDR3 in DNA: TGTGCCAGCAGTTTAGGGCAGGTCCACTCCTACGAGCAGTTCTTC. Encoded protein: CASSLGQVHSYEQFF.

This clonotype was found a few times. The genes are TRBV3-1 and TRBJ2-2, with 8 bases matching TRBD1. CDR1 and CDR2 (germline): LGHDT, YNNKEL (reference sequence). CDR3 length: 15 residues. The V and J ends lost 4 bases and 7 bases, in that order; junction bases with no gene match: 8. The CDR3 DNA is TGTGCCAGCAGCCGTCTGACAGGGGCTTTCGGGGAGCTGTTTTTT. Translation: CASSRLTGAFGELFF. Complete variable domain (other parts from reference TRBV3-1 and TRBJ2-2): DTAVSQTPKYLVTQMGNDKSIKCEQNLGHDTMYWYKQDSKKFLKIMFSYNNKELIINETVPNRFSPKSPDKAHLNLHINSLELGDSAVYFCASSRLTGAFGELFFGEGSRLTVL.

The V call is TRBV20-1, the J call TRBJ2-3, with D perhaps matching TRBD1 (5 bases). The ends were cut back, 0 bases at V and 3 bases at J, with 16 bases in the middle. Germline V gives CDR1 DFQATT, CDR2 SNEGSKA (reference sequence). This CDR3 is 16 amino acids long. Here the CDR3 reads CSARDLQGSTTDTQYF. CDR3 sequence (DNA): TGCAGTGCTAGAGATCTCCAGGGCAGCACAACAGATACGCAGTATTTT.

V is TRBV20-1 and J is TRBJ1-6; possible D gene TRBD1, 6 bases. Germline CDR1 reads DFQATT; CDR2 reads SNEGSKA (reference sequence). V was shortened by 6 bases and J by 6 bases, with 12 bases between the two germline ends. The CDR3 covers 13 residues. CDR3 sequence reads: CSALDRANSPLHF. The DNA of the CDR3 is TGCAGTGCCCTGGACAGAGCTAATTCACCCCTCCACTTT.

In its sample, this clonotype was seen a few times. The rearrangement uses TRBV7-3 and TRBJ2-1; tentatively, D is TRBD1 (5 bases). The CDR3 has 16 amino acids. The V gene's germline CDR1 is SGHTA and CDR2 FQGTGA. Trimming left V 0 bases short and J 4 bases short, with 13 bases between. This CDR3 is CASSLTRTWDYNEQFF. The CDR3 nucleotides read TGTGCCAGCAGCTTAACGAGGACATGGGATTACAATGAGCAGTTCTTC.

The rearrangement joins TRBV6-5 to TRBJ2-3, with TRBD2 matching 9 bases. The ends lost 2 bases at V and 3 bases at J; junction bases unmatched: 3. Germline CDR1 MNHEY, CDR2 SVGAGI. The CDR3 contains 15 residues. The CDR3 DNA reads TGTGCCAGCAGTTACCGCGGGGGGGTGACAGATACGCAGTATTTT. Protein sequence: CASSYRGGVTDTQYF.

There are a few counts of this clonotype. V and J are TRBV29-1 and TRBJ2-6, with D tentatively TRBD1 or TRBD2 (5 bases each). The CDR3 runs 15 residues. CDR1 and CDR2 from the germline V gene are SQVTM and ANQGSEA. The germline V and J ends were trimmed by 5 bases and 4 bases, with 15 bases remaining between them. The CDR3 sequence: CSVLQGASGANVLTF. CDR3 nucleotide sequence: TGCAGCGTTCTCCAGGGAGCCTCCGGGGCCAACGTCCTGACTTTC.

This clonotype was recorded a few times. This chain connects TRBV6-6 to TRBJ1-2, with TRBD1 matching over 7 bases. The CDR3 is 17 residues long. V lost 7 bases and J lost 1; bases outside the gene matches: 15. CDR1 and CDR2 from the germline V gene are MNHNY and SVGAGI (reference sequence). This CDR3 reads CASTNDRAPTVNYGYTF. The CDR3 DNA follows: TGTGCCAGCACCAACGACAGGGCGCCTACCGTTAACTATGGCTACACCTTC.

The chain joins TRBV20-1 to TRBJ1-2; a weak D match, TRBD1 (5 bases). V was trimmed by 2 bases and J by 2 bases, leaving 24 bases between them. Per germline, CDR1 DFQATT and CDR2 SNEGSKA (reference sequence). The CDR3 length is 18 residues. CDR3 sequence reads: CSARPNRLTGGGNYGYTF. The CDR3 DNA is TGCAGTGCTAGACCTAATAGGTTAACCGGGGGAGGCAACTATGGCTACACCTTC.

V usage is TRBV12-3 or TRBV12-4 and J usage is TRBJ1-5; tentative D call: TRBD1 (5 bases). V lost 3 bases, J lost 5 bases, and 11 bases lay in between. The CDR3 totals 14 residues. The chain's CDR3 is CASSLARDDQPQHF. CDR3 in DNA: TGTGCCAGCAGTTTGGCCAGGGATGATCAGCCCCAGCATTTT.

This clonotype came up a few times. The chain is built from TRBV2 and TRBJ2-1; TRBD2 is a possible D gene (7 bases). Germline CDR1 and CDR2: SNHLY and FYNNEI. This CDR3 is 14 amino acids long. The V gene lost 2 bases and the J gene lost 9 bases, with 14 bases spanning the gap. DNA of the CDR3: TGTGCCAGCAGTGAAATGGGGGGGCCTAGTGAGCAGTTCTTC. Translation gives CASSEMGGPSEQFF.

V and J are TRBV11-3 and TRBJ1-1, with TRBD1 matching over 11 bases. The CDR3 is 16 amino acids. Germline-derived CDR1 and CDR2 are SGHNT and YENEEA. Germline trimming cut 4 bases from V and 5 bases from J; bases unmatched to any gene: 9. The CDR3 loop is CASSSRDRGNGTEAFF. As DNA, the CDR3 is TGTGCCAGCAGCTCCCGGGACAGGGGGAATGGGACTGAAGCTTTCTTT.

The sample holds a few counts of this clonotype. The chain combines TRBV20-1 with TRBJ2-5, with TRBD1 matching over 10 bases. The germline V gene encodes CDR1 DFQATT and CDR2 SNEGSKA (reference sequence). The junction had 11 bases not matched to a gene; V was cut back by 2 bases and J by 11 bases. The CDR3 loop spans 14 amino acids. The CDR3 sequence is CSARPPGQGPEQYF. The CDR3 DNA reads as TGCAGTGCTAGACCTCCGGGACAGGGGCCTGAGCAGTACTTC.

The chain is built from TRBV24-1 and TRBJ1-5, with 10 bases matching TRBD1. CDR1 is KGHDR, CDR2 SFDVKD, per germline. The V and J ends lost 7 bases and 6 bases, in that order; junction bases with no gene match: 5. CDR3 length: 14 amino acids. The CDR3 nucleotides are TGTGCCACCAGCGGACAGGGGGTAGCTCAGCCCCAGCATTTT. Amino acid sequence: CATSGQGVAQPQHF.